The present T cell receptor beta chain was sequenced within a study of T-cell memory formation after mild COVID-19. MiXCR, applied by TCRdb to the 5' RACE reads, yields one record per CDR3 protein. The sample lists fewer than 650,000 distinct CDR3 sequences; 17% were seen once. Looked up from germline, CDR1 is SGHKS and CDR2 is YYEKEE (reference sequence). The germline V and J ends were trimmed by 3 bases and 6 bases, with 12 bases remaining between them. The CDR3 totals 13 residues. The genes are TRBV5-5 and TRBJ1-1; D not resolved. Specimen: PBMCs or a T cell subset sorted from them (not recorded which). This TCR was recovered from an adult woman who had mild COVID-19 (a few samples of this study predate the infection). Cell type and time point are not known. CDR3 loop: CASSSLGIPEAFF. The CDR3 region has the DNA TGTGCCAGCAGCTCCCTAGGGATTCCTGAAGCTTTCTTT.